What follows are 14 T cell receptor beta chains derived from one specimen sequenced in a study of T-cell memory formation after mild COVID-19. TCRdb re-derived calls from the 5' RACE reads in MiXCR, one entry per CDR3 protein. The sample yields fewer than 650,000 distinct CDR3 sequences, 15% to 20% seen once. The material sequenced was PBMCs or a T cell subset sorted from them (not recorded which). These receptors originate from an adult woman who had mild COVID-19 (a few samples of this study predate the infection). Cell type and time point are not known.

The chain has TRBV21-1 and TRBJ2-5; the table calls TRBD1, which could not be checked here. TRBV21-1 is marked as a pseudogene. CDR3 length: 15 residues. The DNA of the CDR3 is TGTGCCAGCACCTTCGGGCGGAGGTACCAAGAGACCCAGTACTTC. Translation gives CASTFGRRYQETQYF.

This clonotype was found a few times. The chain carries TRBV18 and TRBJ1-2; tentative D call: TRBD1 (5 bases). Germline lookup yields CDR1 KGHSH and CDR2 LQKENI. The V gene lost 4 bases and the J gene lost 4 bases, with 13 bases spanning the gap. The CDR3 runs 14 residues. CDR3 loop: CASSQDGTAYGYTF. The CDR3 nucleotides are TGTGCCAGCTCACAGGATGGGACGGCCTATGGCTACACCTTC. Drawing the rest from reference TRBV18 and TRBJ1-2, the complete variable domain is NAGVMQNPRHLVRRRGQEARLRCSPMKGHSHVYWYRQLPEEGLKFMVYLQKENIIDESGMPKERFSAEFPKEGPSILRIQQVVRGDSAAYFCASSQDGTAYGYTFGSGTRLTVV.

This chain joins TRBV5-1 and TRBJ2-5; 12 bases match TRBD2. The CDR3 totals 18 residues. J lost 0 bases, V lost 0 bases, and 6 bases had no gene match. CDR1 is SGHRS and CDR2 is YFSETQ in the germline V gene. CDR3 sequence reads: CASSLEALAGGYQETQYF. DNA of the CDR3: TGCGCCAGCAGCTTGGAGGCGCTAGCGGGAGGGTACCAAGAGACCCAGTACTTC.

This clonotype was observed a few times. The genes are TRBV6-2 or TRBV6-3 and TRBJ2-2; D is ambiguous. CDR1 and CDR2 from the germline V gene are MNHEY and SVGEGT. Trimming left V 2 bases short and J 2 bases short, with 6 bases between. The length of the CDR3 is 14 residues. For the CDR3, the DNA is TGTGCCAGCAGTTACGGTCCCAACACCGGGGAGCTGTTTTTT. Protein: CASSYGPNTGELFF.

The rearrangement links TRBV5-6 to TRBJ2-5, with D possibly matching TRBD2 (5 bases). V dropped 0 bases and J dropped 5 bases, with 8 bases sitting between them. CDR3 length: 13 residues. Germline V lookup: CDR1 SGHDT, CDR2 YYEEEE. The CDR3 loop reads CASSLAVAETQYF. The CDR3 DNA is TGTGCCAGCAGCTTGGCCGTAGCGGAGACCCAGTACTTC. Supplemented by reference TRBV5-6 and TRBJ2-5, the full variable domain reads DAGVTQSPTHLIKTRGQQVTLRCSPKSGHDTVSWYQQALGQGPQFIFQYYEEEERQRGNFPDRFSGHQFPNYSSELNVNALLLGDSALYLCASSLAVAETQYFGPGTRLLVL.

This chain connects TRBV15 to TRBJ2-3; possibly TRBD1 for D (6 bases). The CDR3 totals 14 residues. The V end lost 3 bases, the J end lost 5 bases, and 12 bases lay between the germline ends. In germline, CDR1 is LNHNV, CDR2 YYDKDF (reference sequence). This CDR3 reads CATSSGTLLDTQYF. CDR3 coding DNA: TGTGCCACCAGCAGTGGGACACTCCTAGATACGCAGTATTTT. Drawing the rest from reference TRBV15 and TRBJ2-3, the complete variable domain is DAMVIQNPRYQVTQFGKPVTLSCSQTLNHNVMYWYQQKSSQAPKLLFHYYDKDFNNEADTPDNFQSRRPNTSFCFLDIRSPGLGDTAMYLCATSSGTLLDTQYFGPGTRLTVL.

This clonotype has just a few counts. This chain links TRBV6-5 with TRBJ2-3, with TRBD2 as a possible D gene (5 bases). CDR3 size: 12 residues. Germline assignment: CDR1 MNHEY and CDR2 SVGAGI. The ends were cut back, 6 bases at V and 4 bases at J, with 8 bases in the middle. The CDR3 reads CASRFGADTQYF. CDR3 coding DNA: TGTGCCAGCAGGTTCGGGGCAGATACGCAGTATTTT.

This clonotype was seen a handful of times. The rearrangement uses TRBV29-1 and TRBJ1-5; D might be TRBD1 (5 bases). The V and J ends lost 6 bases and 0 bases respectively, with 15 bases between them. The CDR3 consists of 15 residues. From germline, CDR1 is SQVTM and CDR2 ANQGSEA. The CDR3 coding sequence is TGCAGCGTAGGGGAGGGTCGGGGTAGCAATCAGCCCCAGCATTTT. Amino acids: CSVGEGRGSNQPQHF.

The chain links TRBV5-5 to TRBJ1-3; a weak D match, TRBD1 (5 bases). The CDR3 consists of 15 residues. V dropped 2 bases and J dropped 0 bases, with 9 bases sitting between them. Germline V gives CDR1 SGHKS, CDR2 YYEKEE (reference sequence). CDR3 nucleotides: TGTGCCAGCAGCTTCGGGGGTTTCTCTGGAAACACCATATATTTT. It is translated as CASSFGGFSGNTIYF.

This clonotype occurred a few times. The chain carries TRBV12-3 or TRBV12-4 and TRBJ2-7, with TRBD2 identical over 8 bases. J gave up 3 bases and V 5 bases, and 18 bases lay outside the gene matches. This CDR3 contains 18 residues. CDR3 sequence (DNA): TGTGCCAGCAGTCTAGGGGGGGGGCTTGGGACTAGGCTCTACGAGCAGTACTTC. Encoded protein: CASSLGGGLGTRLYEQYF.

This clonotype was detected only a few times. The V and J genes are TRBV10-1 and TRBJ2-7, with D possibly TRBD2 on 5 matching bases. The germline V gene has CDR1 WNHNN and CDR2 SYGVQD (reference sequence). This CDR3 region has 14 residues. With 7 bases removed from V and 2 bases from J, the gap between germline ends came to 15 bases. CDR3 bases: TGCGCCAGCACTAATCGGGGTACCCCCTACGAGCAGTACTTC. Residues: CASTNRGTPYEQYF.

This clonotype was found a few times. V and J are TRBV6-1 and TRBJ2-7; 12 bases match TRBD1. The CDR3 contains 17 residues. The germline gives CDR1 MNHNS, CDR2 SASEGT. Germline trimming cut 6 bases from V and 0 bases from J; bases unmatched to any gene: 9. The chain's CDR3 is CASRRGQGAPSSYEQYF. In DNA, the CDR3 is TGTGCCAGCAGGAGGGGACAGGGGGCGCCGAGCTCCTACGAGCAGTACTTC.

This clonotype showed up many times. The J gene is TRBJ1-2, the V gene TRBV27, with 8 positions matching TRBD1. Trimming at V came to 7 bases and at J to 4 bases, leaving 14 bases not matched to a gene. The CDR3 extends over 16 amino acids. Germline lookup yields CDR1 MNHEY and CDR2 SMNVEV (reference sequence). The CDR3 spells CASKGQGAIGVYGYTF. CDR3 DNA: TGTGCCAGCAAGGGGCAGGGGGCAATCGGAGTCTATGGCTACACCTTC.

The chain carries TRBV20-1 and TRBJ1-1; D gene unclear. CDR3 size: 14 residues. The germline gives CDR1 DFQATT, CDR2 SNEGSKA (reference sequence). Trimming left V 1 base short and J 4 bases short, with 13 bases between. CDR3 residues: CSARASHVSTEAFF. The DNA for the CDR3 is TGCAGTGCTAGAGCCTCGCATGTGAGCACTGAAGCTTTCTTT.